One T cell receptor beta chain is described in this entry. Its matching antigen is unknown. Sequenced by immunoSEQ multiplex PCR; TCRdb stores in-frame clones only, minus some. There are some 23,000 clones in the sample; roughly four fifths occur only once, and around a fifth lies in the top ten. Unexposed donor CD4+ T cells date from about 2011-2019, before the COVID-19 pandemic. CD4+ T cells were isolated from the cells after less than 13 days of culture. The data are from a study of CD4 T cells in relation to SARS-CoV-2 and coronaviruses. Study information: TCR beta CDR3s were sequenced after roughly eleven-day antigen culture of PBMCs.

CDR1 is MNHEY, CDR2 SVGAGI, per germline. The CDR3 runs to 14 residues. Trimming stripped 5 bases from V and 8 bases from J, with 18 bases between. This TCR was sampled from a human donor in good health. Material: CD4+ T cells from PBMCs, cultured in vitro. This chain links TRBV6-5 with TRBJ1-2, with TRBD1 as a possible D gene (5 bases). The CDR3 DNA follows: TGTGCCAGCAGTCGGCGAGGGGCGGCTCGGGGCTACACCTTC. It codes for CASSRRGAARGYTF.